The rows below give T cell receptor beta chains drawn from one sample of a study of blood T cell repertoires in COVID-19. Measured with immunoSEQ multiplex PCR; TCRdb has only the in-frame clones, and not every one. Seen here are 440,000 or so clones, 89% observed once, and the top ten hold 1.5% to 1.8%. Sequencing was carried out using peripheral blood. Receptors originate from a woman between 40 and 50 years old with COVID-19, enrolled during active disease. The CDR3 runs from the conserved cysteine through the conserved F or W. Each record gives: CDR3 DNA, CDR3 protein, J gene, D gene, clone size, V gene. A D gene is named only where the DNA matches it firmly. A clone size is listed for some rows: how often the clone was seen (once, few, many), or a class if it is expanded.

CDR3 DNA: TGTGCCAGCAGCCACCGATCCGGGACAGGAGGGTACGAGCAGTACTTC; CDR3 protein: CASSHRSGTGGYEQYF; J gene: TRBJ2-7; D gene: TRBD1; clone size: once; V gene: TRBV7-2
CDR3 DNA: TGTGCCAGCAGCTTAGTGGGGGCCCTAAACACTGAAGCTTTCTTT; CDR3 protein: CASSLVGALNTEAFF; J gene: TRBJ1-1; D gene: NA; clone size: NA; V gene: TRBV7-2
CDR3 DNA: TGCGCCAGCAGTGAGTCGTTTTATGAGGACAGTACGCCCGAGAGTGAGCAGTTCTTC; CDR3 protein: CASSESFYEDSTPESEQFF; J gene: TRBJ2-1; D gene: NA; clone size: NA; V gene: TRBV10-2
CDR3 DNA: TGTGCCAGCAGCACGGTGTTGGGAGGCGATCAGCCCCAGCATTTT; CDR3 protein: CASSTVLGGDQPQHF; J gene: TRBJ1-5; D gene: NA; clone size: few; V gene: TRBV6-5
CDR3 DNA: TGTGCCAGCAGTTTATATCCGCCCGTTGCACCCCTAAACAATGAGCAGTTCTTC; CDR3 protein: CASSLYPPVAPLNNEQFF; J gene: TRBJ2-1; D gene: NA; clone size: NA; V gene: TRBV27
CDR3 DNA: TGTGCCAGCTCTCCTCTAATCACAGGGACGAACACTGAAGCTTTCTTT; CDR3 protein: CASSPLITGTNTEAFF; J gene: TRBJ1-1; D gene: NA; clone size: NA; V gene: TRBV18
CDR3 DNA: TGTGCCAGCAGCGTAGGTCAGGGGGCCAACTATGGCTACACCTTC; CDR3 protein: CASSVGQGANYGYTF; J gene: TRBJ1-2; D gene: TRBD1; clone size: NA; V gene: TRBV9
CDR3 DNA: TGTGCCAGCAGTTGGGGGGGAGCGTCAACTAATGAAAAACTGTTTTTT; CDR3 protein: CASSWGGASTNEKLFF; J gene: TRBJ1-4; D gene: NA; clone size: NA; V gene: TRBV6-5
CDR3 DNA: TGTGCCAGCAGCTTAGCCCGACTAGCGGGAGGGGATGAGCAGTACTTC; CDR3 protein: CASSLARLAGGDEQYF; J gene: TRBJ2-7; D gene: TRBD2; clone size: NA; V gene: TRBV7-9
CDR3 DNA: TGTGCCAGCAGTGATGCTTTCAGGGGAGCTAATGAAAAACTGTTTTTT; CDR3 protein: CASSDAFRGANEKLFF; J gene: TRBJ1-4; D gene: NA; clone size: NA; V gene: TRBV2
CDR3 DNA: TGTGCCAGTTGGCTTACAGGCTTCTATGGCTACACCTTC; CDR3 protein: CASWLTGFYGYTF; J gene: TRBJ1-2; D gene: NA; clone size: NA; V gene: TRBV5-8
CDR3 DNA: TGTGCCAGCAGCTTAGTCTTGCGGCCCTCCTACAATGAGCAGTTCTTC; CDR3 protein: CASSLVLRPSYNEQFF; J gene: TRBJ2-1; D gene: NA; clone size: NA; V gene: TRBV5-5
CDR3 DNA: TGTGCCAGCAGTCCTACTAGCAGCAATGAGCAGTTCTTC; CDR3 protein: CASSPTSSNEQFF; J gene: TRBJ2-1; D gene: NA; clone size: NA; V gene: TRBV7-9
CDR3 DNA: TGCAGCGTTGACAGGGCTACAGGAGCCACTGAAGCTTTCTTT; CDR3 protein: CSVDRATGATEAFF; J gene: TRBJ1-1; D gene: NA; clone size: NA; V gene: TRBV29-1
CDR3 DNA: TGTGCCAGCAGTGGACCCGGCAGGGGCGTTATGGGGCAGTACTTC; CDR3 protein: CASSGPGRGVMGQYF; J gene: TRBJ2-7; D gene: NA; clone size: once; V gene: TRBV27
CDR3 DNA: TGTGCCAGCAGCGTAGATAGGGAAGGGGGTCAGCCCCAGCATTTT; CDR3 protein: CASSVDREGGQPQHF; J gene: TRBJ1-5; D gene: NA; clone size: NA; V gene: TRBV9
CDR3 DNA: TGTGCCAGCACCCCAAGGGGGGGCAGTTCTATCACTGAAGCTTTCTTT; CDR3 protein: CASTPRGGSSITEAFF; J gene: TRBJ1-1; D gene: NA; clone size: NA; V gene: TRBV7-8
CDR3 DNA: TGTGCCAGCAGCCAATCCGGGGGATCCTACGAGCAGTACTTC; CDR3 protein: CASSQSGGSYEQYF; J gene: TRBJ2-7; D gene: NA; clone size: NA; V gene: TRBV6-5
CDR3 DNA: TGTGCCAGCAGTCTCCCCGACACTGAAGCTTTCTTT; CDR3 protein: CASSLPDTEAFF; J gene: TRBJ1-1; D gene: NA; clone size: NA; V gene: TRBV28
CDR3 DNA: TGTGCCAGCAGGCACAGGGAGGGACCCCTCCACTTT; CDR3 protein: CASRHREGPLHF; J gene: TRBJ1-6; D gene: NA; clone size: NA; V gene: TRBV11-3
CDR3 DNA: TGTGCCACTACGGGGACATACTACGAGCAGTACTTC; CDR3 protein: CATTGTYYEQYF; J gene: TRBJ2-7; D gene: NA; clone size: NA; V gene: TRBV28
CDR3 DNA: TGTGCCAGCAGCCAGACAGGGTTCGACGAGCAATACTTC; CDR3 protein: CASSQTGFDEQYF; J gene: TRBJ2-7; D gene: TRBD1; clone size: NA; V gene: TRBV7-9
CDR3 DNA: TGTGCCAGCAGCATAGGGACAGGGAATCCAAGAAATCAGCCCCAGCATTTT; CDR3 protein: CASSIGTGNPRNQPQHF; J gene: TRBJ1-5; D gene: TRBD1; clone size: NA; V gene: TRBV7-9
CDR3 DNA: TGTGCCAGCAGTTGGCGCGGGGGTAACAGAAACACCATATATTTT; CDR3 protein: CASSWRGGNRNTIYF; J gene: TRBJ1-3; D gene: NA; clone size: NA; V gene: TRBV6-5